This TCR beta chain was sequenced for a study of blood T cells in healthy people across ages. For the study at large: About one barcoded beta molecule was captured per two T cells (by template switching). Study-level points and caveats: From one million sequenced T cells, diversity estimates were lower bounds.

Every participating donor contributed roughly 10 milliliters of peripheral blood through a draw. Germline values: CDR1 MNHEY, CDR2 SMNVEV (reference sequence). V gave up 6 bases and J gave up 4 bases; unmatched junction bases: 3. This CDR3 contains 13 residues. As to this clonotype: Its antigen is currently unknown.

Combining a sample-barcoded 5' primer with a J-beta primer mix, a second PCR ran for roughly 6 to 11 cycles. Per-sample output comprised a minimum of 3 million paired-end reads containing CDR3. Via MiXCR, TCRdb re-called the 5' RACE reads, giving one row per CDR3 protein. The repertoire holds about 720,000 distinct CDR3 sequences, with roughly 20% as singletons. This TCR was recovered from a man in his 70s in good health. The sequenced sample was blood. This chain links TRBV27 with TRBJ2-1, with 7 bases identical to TRBD2. The CDR3 reads CASRTSYYNEQFF. As DNA, the CDR3 is TGTGCCAGCAGGACTAGCTATTACAATGAGCAGTTCTTC.